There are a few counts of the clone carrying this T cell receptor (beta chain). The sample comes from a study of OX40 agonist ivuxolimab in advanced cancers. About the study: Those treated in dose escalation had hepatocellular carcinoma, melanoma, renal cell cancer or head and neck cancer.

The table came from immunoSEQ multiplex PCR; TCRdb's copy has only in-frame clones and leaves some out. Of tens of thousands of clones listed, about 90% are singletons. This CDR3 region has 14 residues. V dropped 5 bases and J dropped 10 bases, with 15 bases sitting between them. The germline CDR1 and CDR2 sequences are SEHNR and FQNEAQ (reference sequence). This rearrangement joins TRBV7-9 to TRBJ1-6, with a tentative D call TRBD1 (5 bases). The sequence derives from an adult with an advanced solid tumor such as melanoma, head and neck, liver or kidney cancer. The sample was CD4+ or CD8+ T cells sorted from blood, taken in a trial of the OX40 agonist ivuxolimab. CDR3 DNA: TGTGCCAGCAGCCCGGGGGACGTAGGATCACCCCTCCACTTT. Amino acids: CASSPGDVGSPLHF.